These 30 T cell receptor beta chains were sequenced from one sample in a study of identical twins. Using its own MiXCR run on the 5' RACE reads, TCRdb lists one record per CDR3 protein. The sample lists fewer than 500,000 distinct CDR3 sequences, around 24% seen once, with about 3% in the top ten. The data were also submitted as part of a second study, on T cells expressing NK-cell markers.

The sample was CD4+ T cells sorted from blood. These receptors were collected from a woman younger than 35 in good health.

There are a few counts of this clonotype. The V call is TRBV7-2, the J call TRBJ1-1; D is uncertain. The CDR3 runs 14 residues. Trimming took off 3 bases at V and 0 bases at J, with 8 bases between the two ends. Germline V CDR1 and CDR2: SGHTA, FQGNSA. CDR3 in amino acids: CASSLHTVNTEAFF. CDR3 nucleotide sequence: TGTGCCAGCAGCTTGCATACGGTGAACACTGAAGCTTTCTTT.

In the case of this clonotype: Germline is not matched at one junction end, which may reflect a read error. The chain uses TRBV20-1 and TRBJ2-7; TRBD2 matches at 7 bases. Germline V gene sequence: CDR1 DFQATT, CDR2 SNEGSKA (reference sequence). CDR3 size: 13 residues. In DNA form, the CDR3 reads TGCGGTGCTAGGGGTCTAGCGGCCTACGAGCAGTACTTC. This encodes CGARGLAAYEQYF.

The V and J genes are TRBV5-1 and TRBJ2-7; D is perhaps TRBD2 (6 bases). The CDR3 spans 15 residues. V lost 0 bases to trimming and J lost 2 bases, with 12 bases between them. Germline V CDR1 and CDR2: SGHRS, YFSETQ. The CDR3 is CASSLGVGLTYEQYF. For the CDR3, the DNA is TGCGCCAGCAGCTTGGGAGTCGGACTAACCTACGAGCAGTACTTC.

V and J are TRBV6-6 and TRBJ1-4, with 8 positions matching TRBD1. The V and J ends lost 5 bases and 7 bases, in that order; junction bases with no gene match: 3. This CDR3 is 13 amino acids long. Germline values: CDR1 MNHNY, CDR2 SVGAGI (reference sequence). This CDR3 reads CASSLGQAEKLFF. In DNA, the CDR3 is TGTGCCAGCAGTCTGGGACAGGCTGAAAAACTGTTTTTT.

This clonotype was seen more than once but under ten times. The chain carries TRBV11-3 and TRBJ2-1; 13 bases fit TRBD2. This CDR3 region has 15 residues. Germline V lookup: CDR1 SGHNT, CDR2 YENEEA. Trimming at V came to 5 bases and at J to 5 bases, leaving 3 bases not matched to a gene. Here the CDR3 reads CASSALAGGNNEQFF. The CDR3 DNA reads TGTGCCAGCAGCGCACTAGCGGGGGGGAACAATGAGCAGTTCTTC. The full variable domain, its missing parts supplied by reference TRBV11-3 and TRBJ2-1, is EAGVVQSPRYKIIEKKQPVAFWCNPISGHNTLYWYLQNLGQGPELLIRYENEEAVDDSQLPKDRFSAERLKGVDSTLKIQPAELGDSAVYLCASSALAGGNNEQFFGPGTRLTVL.

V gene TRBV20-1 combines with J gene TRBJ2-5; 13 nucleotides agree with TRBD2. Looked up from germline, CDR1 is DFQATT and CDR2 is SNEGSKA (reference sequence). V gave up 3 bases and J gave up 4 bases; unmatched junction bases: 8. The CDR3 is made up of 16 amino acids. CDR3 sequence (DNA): TGCAGTGCTAGTGGACTAGCGGGAGCATTGGGAGAGACCCAGTACTTC. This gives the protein CSASGLAGALGETQYF.

The CDR3 bases are TGTGCCAGCCAAGTTGGCGGTCGAACGAACACTGAAGCTTTCTTT. Its protein is CASQVGGRTNTEAFF. This chain joins TRBV27 and TRBJ1-1; D is unresolved. The CDR3 consists of 15 residues. Germline-derived CDR1 and CDR2 are MNHEY and SMNVEV (reference sequence). Trimming pared 8 bases from V and 1 base from J, leaving 17 bases between.

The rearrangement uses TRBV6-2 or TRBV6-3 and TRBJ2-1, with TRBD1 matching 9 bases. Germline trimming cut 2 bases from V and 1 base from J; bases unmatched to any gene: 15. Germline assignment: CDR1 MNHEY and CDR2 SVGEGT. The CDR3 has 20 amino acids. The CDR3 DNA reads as TGTGCCAGCAGTTACCCTTTCCCAGGGACAGGGCAGCAGTCCTACAATGAGCAGTTCTTC. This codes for CASSYPFPGTGQQSYNEQFF.

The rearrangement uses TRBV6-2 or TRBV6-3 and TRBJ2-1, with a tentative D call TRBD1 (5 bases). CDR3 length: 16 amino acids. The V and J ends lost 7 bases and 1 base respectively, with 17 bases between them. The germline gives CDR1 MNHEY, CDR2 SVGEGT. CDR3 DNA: TGTGCCAGCACCACACAATACAGGCGATCCTACAATGAGCAGTTCTTC. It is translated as CASTTQYRRSYNEQFF.

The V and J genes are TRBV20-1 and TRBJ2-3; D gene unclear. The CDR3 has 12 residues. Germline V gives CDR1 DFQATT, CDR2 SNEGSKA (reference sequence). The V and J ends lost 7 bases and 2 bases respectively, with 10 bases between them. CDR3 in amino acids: CSGEPHTDTQYF. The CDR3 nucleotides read TGCAGTGGGGAACCACACACAGATACGCAGTATTTT.

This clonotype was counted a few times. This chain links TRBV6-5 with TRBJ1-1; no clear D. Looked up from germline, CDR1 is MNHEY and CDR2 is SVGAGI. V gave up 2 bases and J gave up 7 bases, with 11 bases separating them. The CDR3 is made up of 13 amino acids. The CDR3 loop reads CASSYRSRYEAFF. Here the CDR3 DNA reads TGTGCCAGCAGTTACAGGTCCAGGTATGAAGCTTTCTTT.

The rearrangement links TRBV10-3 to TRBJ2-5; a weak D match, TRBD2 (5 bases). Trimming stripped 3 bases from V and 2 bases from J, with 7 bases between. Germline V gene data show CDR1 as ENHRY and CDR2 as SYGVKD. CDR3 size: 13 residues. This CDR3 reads CAISDPGQETQYF. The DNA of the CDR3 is TGTGCCATCAGTGATCCGGGACAAGAGACCCAGTACTTC.

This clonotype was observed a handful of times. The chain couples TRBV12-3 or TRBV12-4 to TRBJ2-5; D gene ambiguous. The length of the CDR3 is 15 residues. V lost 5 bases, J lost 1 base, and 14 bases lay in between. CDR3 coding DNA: TGTGCCAGCAGTCCCCGTTTTGACCCCCAAGAGACCCAGTACTTC. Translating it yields CASSPRFDPQETQYF.

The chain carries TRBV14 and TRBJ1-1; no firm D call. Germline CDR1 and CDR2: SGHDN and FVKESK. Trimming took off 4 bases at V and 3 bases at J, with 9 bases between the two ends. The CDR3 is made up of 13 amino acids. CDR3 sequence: CASSRGPDTEAFF. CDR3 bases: TGTGCCAGCAGCCGCGGACCGGACACTGAAGCTTTCTTT.

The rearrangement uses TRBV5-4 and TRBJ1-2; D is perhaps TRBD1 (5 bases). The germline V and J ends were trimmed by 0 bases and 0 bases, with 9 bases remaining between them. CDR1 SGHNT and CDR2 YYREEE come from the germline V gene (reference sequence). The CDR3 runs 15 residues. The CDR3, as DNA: TGTGCCAGCAGCTTGGTAGACAGAACTAACTATGGCTACACCTTC. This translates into CASSLVDRTNYGYTF.

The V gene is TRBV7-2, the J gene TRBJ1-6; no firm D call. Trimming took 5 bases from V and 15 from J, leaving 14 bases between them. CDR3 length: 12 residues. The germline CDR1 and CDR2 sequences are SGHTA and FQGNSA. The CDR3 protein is CASSRTNNLLHF. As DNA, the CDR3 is TGTGCCAGCAGCCGCACGAATAATCTCCTCCACTTT.

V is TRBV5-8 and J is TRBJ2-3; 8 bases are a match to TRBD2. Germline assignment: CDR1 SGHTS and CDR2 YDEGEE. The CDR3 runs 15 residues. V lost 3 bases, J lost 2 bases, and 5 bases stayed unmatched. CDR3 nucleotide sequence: TGTGCCAGCAGCTCGACGGGAGGGAACACAGATACGCAGTATTTT. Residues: CASSSTGGNTDTQYF. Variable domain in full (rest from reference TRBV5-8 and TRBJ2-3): EAGVTQSPTHLIKTRGQQATLRCSPISGHTSVYWYQQALGLGLQFLLWYDEGEERNRGNFPPRFSGRQFPNYSSELNVNALELEDSALYLCASSSTGGNTDTQYFGPGTRLTVL.

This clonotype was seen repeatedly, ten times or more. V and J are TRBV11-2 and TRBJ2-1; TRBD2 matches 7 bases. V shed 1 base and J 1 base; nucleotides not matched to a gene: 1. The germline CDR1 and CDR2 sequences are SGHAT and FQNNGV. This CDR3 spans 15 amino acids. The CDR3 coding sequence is TGTGCCAGCAGCTTAGCGGGACTATCCTACAATGAGCAGTTCTTC. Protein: CASSLAGLSYNEQFF.

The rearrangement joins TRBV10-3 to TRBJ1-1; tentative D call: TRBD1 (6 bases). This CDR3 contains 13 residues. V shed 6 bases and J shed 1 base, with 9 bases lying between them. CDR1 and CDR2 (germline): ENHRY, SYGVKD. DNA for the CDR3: TGTGCCATCAGCCAGACAGGGAACACTGAAGCTTTCTTT. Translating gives CAISQTGNTEAFF.

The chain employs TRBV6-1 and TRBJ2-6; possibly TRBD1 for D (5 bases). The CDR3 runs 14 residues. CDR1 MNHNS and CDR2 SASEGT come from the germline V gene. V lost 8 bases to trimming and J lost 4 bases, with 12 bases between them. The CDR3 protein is CASGQGSGANVLTF. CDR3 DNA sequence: TGTGCCAGCGGTCAGGGCTCCGGGGCCAACGTCCTGACTTTC.

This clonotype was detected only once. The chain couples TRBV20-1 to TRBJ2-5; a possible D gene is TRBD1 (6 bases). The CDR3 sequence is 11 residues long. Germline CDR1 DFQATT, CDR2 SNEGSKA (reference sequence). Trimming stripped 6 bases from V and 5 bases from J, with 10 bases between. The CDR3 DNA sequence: TGCAGTGCCAACAGGGATGAGACCCAGTACTTC. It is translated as CSANRDETQYF.

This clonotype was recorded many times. This CDR3 is CASRRDRSSYEQYF. The CDR3 DNA reads TGTGCCAGCAGAAGAGACAGGAGCTCCTACGAGCAGTACTTC. The V call is TRBV2, the J call TRBJ2-7, with TRBD1 as a possible D gene (6 bases). The germline gives CDR1 SNHLY, CDR2 FYNNEI. V was cut by 6 bases and J by 0 bases, with 12 bases left in between. The CDR3 runs to 14 residues.

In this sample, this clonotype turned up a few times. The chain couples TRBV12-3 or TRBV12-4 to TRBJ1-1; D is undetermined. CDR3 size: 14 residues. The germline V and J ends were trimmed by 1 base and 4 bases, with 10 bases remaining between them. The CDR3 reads CASSLGALSTEAFF. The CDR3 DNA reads TGTGCCAGCAGTTTAGGCGCCTTGAGCACTGAAGCTTTCTTT.

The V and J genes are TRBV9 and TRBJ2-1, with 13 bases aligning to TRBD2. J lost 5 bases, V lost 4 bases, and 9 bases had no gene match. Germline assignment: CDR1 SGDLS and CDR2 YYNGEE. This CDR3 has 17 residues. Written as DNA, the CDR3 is TGTGCCAGCAGCACGTGGACTAGCGGGAGTTTCAACAATGAGCAGTTCTTC. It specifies CASSTWTSGSFNNEQFF. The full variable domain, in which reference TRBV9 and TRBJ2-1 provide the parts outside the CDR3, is DSGVTQTPKHLITATGQRVTLRCSPRSGDLSVYWYQQSLDQGLQFLIQYYNGEERAKGNILERFSAQQFPDLHSELNLSSLELGDSALYFCASSTWTSGSFNNEQFFGPGTRLTVL.

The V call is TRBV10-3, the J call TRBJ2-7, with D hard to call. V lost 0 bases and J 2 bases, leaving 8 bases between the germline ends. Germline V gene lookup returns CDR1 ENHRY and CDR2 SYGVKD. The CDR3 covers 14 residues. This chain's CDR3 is CAISESPGPYEQYF. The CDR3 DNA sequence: TGTGCCATCAGTGAGTCGCCTGGCCCCTACGAGCAGTACTTC.

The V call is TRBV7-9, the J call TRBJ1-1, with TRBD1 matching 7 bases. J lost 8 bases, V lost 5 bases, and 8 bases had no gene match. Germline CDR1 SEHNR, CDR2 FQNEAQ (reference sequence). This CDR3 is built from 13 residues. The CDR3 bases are TGTGCCAGCAGCGCTCGACAGGGAGGGGAAGCTTTCTTT. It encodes CASSARQGGEAFF. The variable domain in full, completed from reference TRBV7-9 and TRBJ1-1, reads DTGVSQNPRHKITKRGQNVTFRCDPISEHNRLYWYRQTLGQGPEFLTYFQNEAQLEKSRLLSDRFSAERPKGSFSTLEIQRTEQGDSAMYLCASSARQGGEAFFGQGTRLTVV.

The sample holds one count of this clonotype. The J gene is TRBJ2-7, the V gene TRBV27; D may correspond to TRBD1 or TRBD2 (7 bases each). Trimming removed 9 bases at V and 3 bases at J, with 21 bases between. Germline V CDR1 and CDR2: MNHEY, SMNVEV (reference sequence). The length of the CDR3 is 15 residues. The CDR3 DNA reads TGTGCCAGTAGAAGGACCAGCGGGACAGACTACGAGCAGTACTTC. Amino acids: CASRRTSGTDYEQYF.

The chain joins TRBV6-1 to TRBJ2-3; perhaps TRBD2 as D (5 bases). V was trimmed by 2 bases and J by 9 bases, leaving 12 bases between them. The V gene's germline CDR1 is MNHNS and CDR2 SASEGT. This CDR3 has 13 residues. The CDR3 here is CASSEQVRGTQYF. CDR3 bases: TGTGCCAGCAGTGAACAGGTCCGGGGAACGCAGTATTTT.

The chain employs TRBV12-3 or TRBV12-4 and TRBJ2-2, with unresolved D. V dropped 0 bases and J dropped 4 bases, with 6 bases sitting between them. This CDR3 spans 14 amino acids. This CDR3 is CASSLARPTGELFF. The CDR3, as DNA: TGTGCCAGCAGTTTAGCCCGACCCACCGGGGAGCTGTTTTTT.

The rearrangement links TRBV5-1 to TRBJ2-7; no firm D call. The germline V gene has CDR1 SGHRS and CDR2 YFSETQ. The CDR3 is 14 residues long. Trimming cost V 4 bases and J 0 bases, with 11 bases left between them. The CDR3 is CASSRLLSSYEQYF. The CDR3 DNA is TGCGCCAGCAGCCGGCTCTTAAGCTCCTACGAGCAGTACTTC. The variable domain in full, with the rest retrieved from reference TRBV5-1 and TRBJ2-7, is KAGVTQTPRYLIKTRGQQVTLSCSPISGHRSVSWYQQTPGQGLQFLFEYFSETQRNKGNFPGRFSGRQFSNSRSEMNVSTLELGDSALYLCASSRLLSSYEQYFGPGTRLTVT.